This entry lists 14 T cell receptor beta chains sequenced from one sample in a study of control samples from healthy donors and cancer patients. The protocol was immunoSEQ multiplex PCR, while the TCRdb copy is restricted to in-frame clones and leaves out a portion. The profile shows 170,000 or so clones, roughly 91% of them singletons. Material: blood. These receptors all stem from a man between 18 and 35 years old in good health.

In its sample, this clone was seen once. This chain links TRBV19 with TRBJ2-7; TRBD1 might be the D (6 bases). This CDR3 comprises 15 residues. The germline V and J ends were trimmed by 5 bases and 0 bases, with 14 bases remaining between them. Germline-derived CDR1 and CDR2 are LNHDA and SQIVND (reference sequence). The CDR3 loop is CASSSWTASSYEQYF. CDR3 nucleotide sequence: TGTGCCAGTAGTTCCTGGACAGCCAGCTCCTACGAGCAGTACTTC.

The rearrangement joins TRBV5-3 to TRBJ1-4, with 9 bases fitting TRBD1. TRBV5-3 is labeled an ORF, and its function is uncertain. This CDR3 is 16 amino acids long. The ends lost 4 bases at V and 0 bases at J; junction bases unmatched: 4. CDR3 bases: TGTGCCAGAAGCGGGGGACAGGGATCAACTAATGAAAAACTGTTTTTT. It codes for CARSGGQGSTNEKLFF.

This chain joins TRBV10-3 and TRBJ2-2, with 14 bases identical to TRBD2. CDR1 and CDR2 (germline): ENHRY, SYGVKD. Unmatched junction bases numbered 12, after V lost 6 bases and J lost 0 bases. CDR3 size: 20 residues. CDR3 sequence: CAISEFGLAGGLSNTGELFF. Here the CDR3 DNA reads TGTGCCATCAGCGAATTCGGACTAGCGGGGGGCCTTTCGAACACCGGGGAGCTGTTTTTT.

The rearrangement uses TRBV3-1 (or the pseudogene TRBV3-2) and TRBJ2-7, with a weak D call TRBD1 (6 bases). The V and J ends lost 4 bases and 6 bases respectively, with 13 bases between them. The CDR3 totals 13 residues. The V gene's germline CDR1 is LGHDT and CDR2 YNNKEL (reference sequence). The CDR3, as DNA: TGTGCCAGCAGCCTAAGCACAGGGCCCGAGCAGTACTTC. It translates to CASSLSTGPEQYF.

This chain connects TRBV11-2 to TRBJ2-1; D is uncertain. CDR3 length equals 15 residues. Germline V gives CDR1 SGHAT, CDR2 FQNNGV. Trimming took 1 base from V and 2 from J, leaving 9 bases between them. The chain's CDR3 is CASSLVVGTYNEQFF. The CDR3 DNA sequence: TGTGCCAGCAGCTTAGTTGTGGGGACCTACAATGAGCAGTTCTTC.

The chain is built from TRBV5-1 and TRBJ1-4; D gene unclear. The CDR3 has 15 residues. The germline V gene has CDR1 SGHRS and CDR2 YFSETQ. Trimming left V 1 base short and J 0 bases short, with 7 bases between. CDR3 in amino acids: CASSLIPSTNEKLFF. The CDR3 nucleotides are TGCGCCAGCAGCTTGATACCGTCAACTAATGAAAAACTGTTTTTT.

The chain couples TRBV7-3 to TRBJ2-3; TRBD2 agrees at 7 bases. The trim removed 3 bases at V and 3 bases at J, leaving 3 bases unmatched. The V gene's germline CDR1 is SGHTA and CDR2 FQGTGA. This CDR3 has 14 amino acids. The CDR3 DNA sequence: TGTGCCAGCAGCTTCGGGGGGTCTACAGATACGCAGTATTTT. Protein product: CASSFGGSTDTQYF.

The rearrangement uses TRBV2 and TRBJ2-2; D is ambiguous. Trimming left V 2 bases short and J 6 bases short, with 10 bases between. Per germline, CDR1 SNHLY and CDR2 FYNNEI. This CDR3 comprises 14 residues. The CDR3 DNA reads TGTGCCAGCAGTGAACTGAGGACGCCCGGGGAGCTGTTTTTT. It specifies CASSELRTPGELFF. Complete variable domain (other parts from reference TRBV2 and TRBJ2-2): EPEVTQTPSHQVTQMGQEVILRCVPISNHLYFYWYRQILGQKVEFLVSFYNNEISEKSEIFDDQFSVERPDGSNFTLKIRSTKLEDSAMYFCASSELRTPGELFFGEGSRLTVL.

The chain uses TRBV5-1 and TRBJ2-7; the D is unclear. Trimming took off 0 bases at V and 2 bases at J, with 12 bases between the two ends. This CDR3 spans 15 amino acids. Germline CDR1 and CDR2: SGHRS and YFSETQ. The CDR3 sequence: CASSLAPDPTYEQYF. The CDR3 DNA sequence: TGCGCCAGCAGCTTGGCCCCCGACCCGACCTACGAGCAGTACTTC.

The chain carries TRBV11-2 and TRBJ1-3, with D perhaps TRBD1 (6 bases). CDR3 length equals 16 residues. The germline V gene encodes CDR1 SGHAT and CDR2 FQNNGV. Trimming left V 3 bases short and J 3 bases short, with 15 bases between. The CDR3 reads CASSFSWGASGNTIYF. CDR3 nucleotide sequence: TGTGCCAGCAGCTTTAGTTGGGGGGCGAGTGGAAACACCATATATTTT.

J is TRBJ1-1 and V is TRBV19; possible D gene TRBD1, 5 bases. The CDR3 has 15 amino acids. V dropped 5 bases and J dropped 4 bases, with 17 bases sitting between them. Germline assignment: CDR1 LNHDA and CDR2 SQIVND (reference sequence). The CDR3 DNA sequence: TGTGCCAGTAGTTTAGTCGGGGGATCCGGCACTGAAGCTTTCTTT. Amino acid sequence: CASSLVGGSGTEAFF.

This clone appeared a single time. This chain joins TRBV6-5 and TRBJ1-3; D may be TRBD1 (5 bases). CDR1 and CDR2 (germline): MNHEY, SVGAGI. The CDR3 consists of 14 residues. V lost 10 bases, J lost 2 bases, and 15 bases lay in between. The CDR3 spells CATSKTRAGNTIYF. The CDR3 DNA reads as TGTGCCACCTCGAAGACCAGGGCTGGAAACACCATATATTTT.

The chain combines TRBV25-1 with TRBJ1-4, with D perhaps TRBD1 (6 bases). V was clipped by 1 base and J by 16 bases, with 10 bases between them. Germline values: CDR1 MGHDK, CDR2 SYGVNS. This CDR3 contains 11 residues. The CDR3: CASSELGAKFF. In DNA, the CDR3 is TGTGCCAGCAGTGAATTGGGGGCCAAGTTTTTT.

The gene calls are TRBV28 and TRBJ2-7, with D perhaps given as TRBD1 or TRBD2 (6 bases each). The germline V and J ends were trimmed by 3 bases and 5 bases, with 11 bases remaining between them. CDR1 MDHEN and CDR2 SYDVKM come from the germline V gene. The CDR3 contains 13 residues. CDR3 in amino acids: CASSFGGANEQYF. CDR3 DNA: TGTGCCAGCAGTTTCGGGGGCGCAAACGAGCAGTACTTC.